The entry that follows covers one TCR beta chain sequence. The sample holds many counts of this clonotype. The target of this receptor is not known. One base away there is no much larger clone; base qualities are not given. From cysteine to phenylalanine, the CDR3 is 16 amino acids long. Just the 48-base CDR3 DNA is kept, in frame starting at base 1. Taken from the germline V gene, the CDR1 and CDR2 loops are MGHRA and YSYEKL. Clipping removes 0 bases from V and 3 bases from J, with 7 as the unmatched junction base count. This sample was taken from a study of T cell repertoires in cytomegalovirus infection (dated by TCRdb to about 2019). With regard to the full study: Donor HLA type was relevant to the analysis, as public TCR beta signatures indicated carriage of CMV infection together with the matching HLA type.

The data were produced on an Illumina HiSeq 1500. The raw public reads went through TCRdb reprocessing: fastp at Q25, MiXCR clone calling, in-frame beta chains kept. Entries that share a CDR3 protein sequence are merged under the most common genes and DNA. The sample profile shows about 230,000 distinct CDR3 sequences; under 25% of them were found once. The ten largest clones take up 15% to 20% of the sample. The paper as a whole reports these results and caveats: The ex vivo response was dominated by HLA-C-restricted CMV-specific TCR beta clonotypes, which also provided the single most frequent clonotype in two of eight donors. In both this cohort and an independent cohort of 300 to 450 donors, the cumulative frequency of public TCR beta family members distinguished carriers of CMV infection plus the relevant HLA type.

This TCR came from a human donor in good health (CMV status not recorded). Some clones in this sample may be carry-over from other donors' samples. Sequenced: CD8+ T cells from PBMCs. Here the chain combines TRBV4-1 and TRBJ2-7; a stretch of 8 junction bases matches TRBD2. The CDR3 reads as follows: CASSQEGLADYYEQYF. Read as DNA, the sequence is TGCGCCAGCAGCCAAGAAGGACTAGCAGATTACTACGAGCAGTACTTC.